Sequencing of this TCR beta chain was carried out in a study of patients and donors after allogeneic stem cell transplantation. This clonotype turned up a few times. TCRdb reprocessed the RT-PCR reads via MiXCR and lists one record per CDR3 protein. The repertoire has 150,000 to 200,000 distinct CDR3 sequences, about 24% of them found once; the top ten carry 25% to 30%. Sequencing was performed on blood, either unsorted or a sorted T cell fraction (not recorded which). The sequence came from a human donor who was either an allogeneic HSCT recipient or a stem cell or donor lymphocyte infusion donor (not recorded which). It is not recorded whose cells these are; they may come from a transplant donor.

CDR3 region: CATSDTFSGPHSKNIQYF. CDR3 sequence (DNA): TGTGCCACCAGTGATACCTTTAGCGGACCGCACTCCAAAAACATTCAGTACTTC. The chain has TRBV24-1 and TRBJ2-4; TRBD2 might be the D (6 bases). The V gene's germline CDR1 is KGHDR and CDR2 SFDVKD. V lost 3 bases and J 2 bases, leaving 19 bases between the germline ends. The CDR3 has 18 residues.